A single sample gave rise to the 30 T cell receptor beta chains below, sequenced in a study of cytomegalovirus exposure and HLA in healthy donors. The PCR made use of 60 Vbeta and 13 Jbeta primers. Libraries were prepared by immunoSEQ multiplex PCR; TCRdb keeps only in-frame clonotypes and omits some of them. The data show around 110,000 clones, more than 65% seen once. Specimen: PBMCs. The receptors were gathered from a man under 40 in good health and CMV-seronegative.

A word on this clone: Germline and junction disagree at one end, which may indicate a read error. V is TRBV2 and J is TRBJ2-7, with 15 bases identical to TRBD2. This CDR3 comprises 15 residues. Germline CDR1 and CDR2: SNHLY and FYNNEI. The CDR3 sequence: CASSTRLGTSGGINF. CDR3 bases: TGTGCCAGCAGCACAAGACTAGGGACTAGCGGGGGGATAAACTTC.

The chain has TRBV6-5 and TRBJ1-4; 9 nucleotides agree with TRBD1. This CDR3 has 15 amino acids. Germline-derived CDR1 and CDR2 are MNHEY and SVGAGI. Trimming cost V 2 bases and J 7 bases; bases outside gene matches: 5. The CDR3 is CASSYHGTGSEKLFF. The CDR3 DNA is TGTGCCAGCAGTTACCACGGGACAGGGAGTGAAAAACTGTTTTTT.

The chain has TRBV5-6 and TRBJ2-7; possible D gene TRBD2, 5 bases. V was cut by 0 bases and J by 6 bases, with 7 bases left in between. CDR3 length: 12 amino acids. Germline V gene lookup returns CDR1 SGHDT and CDR2 YYEEEE. CDR3 nucleotides: TGTGCCAGCAGCTTGGGGGCGGGCGAGCAGTACTTC. This gives the protein CASSLGAGEQYF.

The gene calls are TRBV6-5 and TRBJ2-1; D remains unclear. Trimming removed 4 bases from V and 2 bases from J, with 6 bases in between. The CDR3 has 13 residues. The germline V gene has CDR1 MNHEY and CDR2 SVGAGI. The chain's CDR3 is CASSSETYNEQFF. The CDR3 nucleotides read TGTGCCAGCAGTTCCGAGACCTACAATGAGCAGTTCTTC.

CDR3 sequence: CASSLGQGAGQPQHF. The CDR3 nucleotides are TGTGCCAGCAGCTTGGGGCAGGGGGCTGGGCAGCCCCAGCATTTT. V gene TRBV5-6 combines with J gene TRBJ1-5; 8 bases match TRBD1. Germline V gene data show CDR1 as SGHDT and CDR2 as YYEEEE. The CDR3 has 15 residues. Unmatched junction bases numbered 6, after V lost 0 bases and J lost 7 bases.

The CDR3 sequence: CASSLVNRDNEQYF. For the CDR3, the DNA is TGTGCCAGCAGTTTAGTAAACAGGGACAACGAGCAGTACTTC. The rearrangement links TRBV28 to TRBJ2-7; weak D call: TRBD1 (6 bases). The CDR3 is 14 residues long. Trimming took off 2 bases at V and 5 bases at J, with 13 bases between the two ends. Germline loops: CDR1 MDHEN, CDR2 SYDVKM.

The chain joins TRBV4-2 to TRBJ2-1; 8 bases are a match to TRBD2. The CDR3 sequence is 16 residues long. V dropped 3 bases and J dropped 4; count of bases not matched to a gene: 8. The germline gives CDR1 LGHNA, CDR2 YNFKEQ. In nucleotides, the CDR3 is TGTGCCAGCAGCCATCAGTCGGGGGGGGCTTACAATGAGCAGTTCTTC. It encodes CASSHQSGGAYNEQFF.

The chain has TRBV7-9 and TRBJ1-6; a possible D gene is TRBD1 (5 bases). This CDR3 spans 17 amino acids. Germline-derived CDR1 and CDR2 are SEHNR and FQNEAQ (reference sequence). V dropped 1 base and J dropped 0 bases, with 10 bases sitting between them. CDR3 in amino acids: CASSLDRPSSYNSPLHF. DNA for the CDR3: TGTGCCAGCAGCTTAGACAGGCCGAGCTCCTATAATTCACCCCTCCACTTT.

This chain connects TRBV6-5 to TRBJ1-1; TRBD1 aligns across 9 bases. The germline CDR1 and CDR2 sequences are MNHEY and SVGAGI. Losses at the gene ends were 8 bases for V and 0 bases for J; bases not matched to a gene: 7. The CDR3 loop spans 15 amino acids. CDR3 sequence reads: CASALQGALNTEAFF. The CDR3 region has the DNA TGTGCCAGCGCCCTACAGGGGGCGCTGAACACTGAAGCTTTCTTT.

J is TRBJ2-3 and V is TRBV11-2; D may be TRBD1 (5 bases). V was trimmed by 6 bases and J by 6 bases, leaving 10 bases between them. The CDR3 extends over 12 amino acids. Germline CDR1 is SGHAT and CDR2 is FQNNGV. Here the CDR3 DNA reads TGTGCCAGCAGTCCAGGGCAGGATACGCAGTATTTT. This translates into CASSPGQDTQYF.

V gene TRBV7-9 combines with J gene TRBJ2-5; D is uncertain. Per germline, CDR1 SEHNR and CDR2 FQNEAQ (reference sequence). The CDR3 spans 15 residues. V was trimmed by 1 base and J by 1 base, leaving 10 bases between them. The CDR3: CASSLVGSIQETQYF. The CDR3 DNA reads as TGTGCCAGCAGCTTAGTGGGTAGCATCCAAGAGACCCAGTACTTC.

In its sample, this clone was seen a few times. V and J are TRBV7-9 and TRBJ2-6; D ambiguous. V gave up 4 bases and J gave up 0 bases, with 7 bases separating them. Germline assignment: CDR1 SEHNR and CDR2 FQNEAQ (reference sequence). The CDR3 consists of 15 residues. The CDR3 loop is CASSSHGSGANVLTF. Written as DNA, the CDR3 is TGTGCCAGCAGCTCGCACGGCTCTGGGGCCAACGTCCTGACTTTC. Full variable domain (rest looked up from reference TRBV7-9 and TRBJ2-6): DTGVSQNPRHKITKRGQNVTFRCDPISEHNRLYWYRQTLGQGPEFLTYFQNEAQLEKSRLLSDRFSAERPKGSFSTLEIQRTEQGDSAMYLCASSSHGSGANVLTFGAGSRLTVL.

J is TRBJ1-2 and V is TRBV5-1; 8 bases map to TRBD1. Germline V gene lookup returns CDR1 SGHRS and CDR2 YFSETQ. With V trimmed by 0 bases and J by 1 base, 8 bases remained unmatched. This CDR3 has 17 residues. The CDR3 DNA follows: TGCGCCAGCAGCTTGGCCCTAGCAGGGGGCCATAACTATGGCTACACCTTC. Translated, it gives CASSLALAGGHNYGYTF.

This clone was counted only a few times. The chain couples TRBV6-1 to TRBJ1-2, with 10 bases fitting TRBD1. The V and J ends lost 4 bases and 2 bases, in that order; junction bases with no gene match: 4. The CDR3 extends over 15 amino acids. The germline V gene has CDR1 MNHNS and CDR2 SASEGT. The CDR3 coding sequence is TGTGCCAGCAGTGCGCGGACAGGGGGGAACTATGGCTACACCTTC. It specifies CASSARTGGNYGYTF.

The chain employs TRBV28 and TRBJ2-7, with D possibly matching TRBD2 (6 bases). The CDR3 has 16 residues. Germline V gene data show CDR1 as MDHEN and CDR2 as SYDVKM. V was cut by 4 bases and J by 0 bases, with 16 bases left in between. The CDR3 sequence is CASSSTTRWSSYEQYF. The CDR3 bases are TGTGCCAGCAGTTCCACGACTAGATGGAGCTCCTACGAGCAGTACTTC.

V is TRBV5-1 and J is TRBJ2-7; the match to TRBD1 covers 10 bases. The CDR3 extends over 12 amino acids. Germline trimming cut 8 bases from V and 5 bases from J; bases unmatched to any gene: 4. Germline assignment: CDR1 SGHRS and CDR2 YFSETQ. This chain's CDR3 is CASNGQGDEQYF. In DNA form, the CDR3 reads TGCGCCAGTAACGGACAGGGGGACGAGCAGTACTTC.

This chain uses TRBV9 with TRBJ2-7; possibly TRBD2 for D (6 bases). With 4 bases removed from V and 1 base from J, the gap between germline ends came to 12 bases. CDR1 SGDLS and CDR2 YYNGEE come from the germline V gene. The CDR3 length is 14 residues. CDR3 loop: CASSSGLGSYEQYF. The CDR3 DNA reads TGTGCCAGCAGCAGCGGGCTGGGGTCCTACGAGCAGTACTTC. The whole variable domain, remainder taken from reference TRBV9 and TRBJ2-7, is DSGVTQTPKHLITATGQRVTLRCSPRSGDLSVYWYQQSLDQGLQFLIQYYNGEERAKGNILERFSAQQFPDLHSELNLSSLELGDSALYFCASSSGLGSYEQYFGPGTRLTVT.

This chain joins TRBV2 and TRBJ2-5, with 9 bases aligning to TRBD2. The ends lost 7 bases at V and 5 bases at J; junction bases unmatched: 14. The germline V gene encodes CDR1 SNHLY and CDR2 FYNNEI. The CDR3 runs to 16 residues. CDR3 amino acids: CASTEYHSGGGETQYF. The CDR3 DNA sequence: TGTGCCAGCACAGAGTACCATAGCGGGGGTGGGGAGACCCAGTACTTC.

This sequence joins TRBV25-1 and TRBJ1-1; tentative D call: TRBD1 (6 bases). The CDR3 is made up of 12 amino acids. Germline V CDR1 and CDR2: MGHDK, SYGVNS. V was clipped by 4 bases and J by 8 bases, with 11 bases between them. CDR3 bases: TGTGCCAGCAGTGGTACCGGGACAGAAGCTTTCTTT. This codes for CASSGTGTEAFF.

Comment on this clone: Its ends do not fully match the called genes, so a read error is possible. This chain connects TRBV29-1 to TRBJ2-3, with D possibly being TRBD2 (6 bases). Germline-derived CDR1 and CDR2 are SQVTM and ANQGSEA. CDR3 length: 17 residues. CDR3 sequence (DNA): TGCGGCGTTGATGGGAAGGTAGCGGACGGGGCGACAGATACGCAGTATTTT. Translation: CGVDGKVADGATDTQYF.

Of note for this clone: At one of its ends the junction is not consistent with the germline gene, which may arise from a read error. The V and J genes are TRBV7-7 and TRBJ1-2; D is ambiguous. Germline V gene sequence: CDR1 SSHAT, CDR2 FNYEAQ (reference sequence). CDR3 length: 11 residues. In DNA form, the CDR3 reads TGTGCTAGCAGCATCACATGGTTTGGCACCTTC. Its protein product is CASSITWFGTF.

CDR3 nucleotides: TGTGCCAGCAGGGGGACACGATCAACGTATGGCTACACCTTC. Translated: CASRGTRSTYGYTF. The gene calls are TRBV2 and TRBJ1-2, with a possible D match to TRBD1 (6 bases). V was cut by 6 bases and J by 5 bases, with 16 bases left in between. CDR3 size: 14 residues. Germline V gives CDR1 SNHLY, CDR2 FYNNEI.

In regard to this clone: Other DNA sequences from this sample encode an identical CDR3 as well. V usage is TRBV6-1 and J usage is TRBJ1-1; D ambiguous. CDR1 is MNHNS and CDR2 is SASEGT in the germline V gene. Trimming cost V 6 bases and J 5 bases, with 4 bases left between them. The CDR3 is 10 amino acids. In DNA form, the CDR3 reads TGTGCCAGCAGCCGGACTGAAGCTTTCTTT. Protein product: CASSRTEAFF.

Turning to this clone: The sample has other DNA sequences that encode this CDR3 too. The chain carries TRBV30 and TRBJ2-1; TRBD2 aligns across 10 bases. The CDR3 is 13 residues long. Germline CDR1 and CDR2: GTSNPN and SVGIG (reference sequence). J lost 3 bases, V lost 4 bases, and 0 bases had no gene match. The CDR3 is CAWTSGGYNEQFF. The CDR3 nucleotides read TGTGCCTGGACTAGCGGGGGCTACAATGAGCAGTTCTTC.

V is TRBV10-2 and J is TRBJ2-3; 8 bases map to TRBD1. The CDR3 contains 14 residues. J was trimmed by 6 bases and V by 7 bases; bases with no gene match: 9. In germline, CDR1 is WSHSY, CDR2 SAAADI. As DNA, the CDR3 is TGCGCCAGCAACCTGGACAGGGCGGTGGATACGCAGTATTTT. It encodes CASNLDRAVDTQYF.

The rearrangement joins TRBV28 to TRBJ2-7, with 10 nucleotides matching TRBD1. J was trimmed by 2 bases and V by 3 bases; bases with no gene match: 10. The CDR3 sequence is 17 residues long. Per germline, CDR1 MDHEN and CDR2 SYDVKM. The CDR3 region is CASSFRDRGLITYEQYF. The CDR3 DNA reads as TGTGCCAGCAGTTTCCGGGACAGGGGATTGATTACCTACGAGCAGTACTTC.

This clone was seen more than once but under ten times. V and J are TRBV5-1 and TRBJ1-2; TRBD1 agrees at 7 bases. V lost 4 bases, J lost 7 bases, and 4 bases stayed unmatched. The CDR3 sequence is 12 residues long. CDR1 is SGHRS, CDR2 YFSETQ, per germline. CDR3 residues: CASSTQGPGYTF. The CDR3 DNA reads TGCGCCAGCAGCACACAGGGGCCTGGCTACACCTTC.

This chain links TRBV28 with TRBJ1-4; TRBD1 is a possible D gene (6 bases). The length of the CDR3 is 15 residues. Trimming pared 5 bases from V and 8 bases from J, leaving 18 bases between. CDR1 MDHEN and CDR2 SYDVKM come from the germline V gene. CDR3 sequence: CASSTLQGRGEKLFF. In DNA form, the CDR3 reads TGTGCCAGCAGTACTTTACAGGGACGGGGAGAAAAACTGTTTTTT.

The V gene is TRBV10-3, the J gene TRBJ2-1; 11 nucleotides agree with TRBD2. Trimming removed 3 bases from V and 0 bases from J; junction bases left unmatched: 7. Germline assignment: CDR1 ENHRY and CDR2 SYGVKD. CDR3 size: 18 residues. This CDR3 reads CAISDPSGGSSSYNEQFF. CDR3 coding DNA: TGTGCCATCAGTGATCCTAGCGGGGGGTCAAGCTCCTACAATGAGCAGTTCTTC.

J is TRBJ1-1 and V is TRBV5-4, with 7 bases matching TRBD1. Germline V gene data show CDR1 as SGHNT and CDR2 as YYREEE (reference sequence). Unmatched junction bases numbered 4, after V lost 4 bases and J lost 4 bases. The CDR3 contains 13 residues. In DNA form, the CDR3 reads TGTGCCAGCAGCCTGGGACAGCCCACTGAAGCTTTCTTT. Translating it yields CASSLGQPTEAFF. The full variable domain, completed using reference TRBV5-4 and TRBJ1-1, is ETGVTQSPTHLIKTRGQQVTLRCSSQSGHNTVSWYQQALGQGPQFIFQYYREEENGRGNFPPRFSGLQFPNYSSELNVNALELDDSALYLCASSLGQPTEAFFGQGTRLTVV.